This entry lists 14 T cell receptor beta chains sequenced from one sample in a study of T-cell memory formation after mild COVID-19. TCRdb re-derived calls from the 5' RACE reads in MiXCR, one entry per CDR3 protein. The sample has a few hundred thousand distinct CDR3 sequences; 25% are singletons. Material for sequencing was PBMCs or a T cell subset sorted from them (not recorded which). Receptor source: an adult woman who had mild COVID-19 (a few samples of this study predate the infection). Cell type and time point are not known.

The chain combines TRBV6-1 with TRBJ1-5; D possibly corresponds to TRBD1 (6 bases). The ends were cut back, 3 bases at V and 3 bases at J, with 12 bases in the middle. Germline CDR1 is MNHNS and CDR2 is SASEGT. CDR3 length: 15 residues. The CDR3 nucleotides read TGTGCCAGCAGTGAGCTACAGGGCAACAATCAGCCCCAGCATTTT. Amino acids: CASSELQGNNQPQHF.

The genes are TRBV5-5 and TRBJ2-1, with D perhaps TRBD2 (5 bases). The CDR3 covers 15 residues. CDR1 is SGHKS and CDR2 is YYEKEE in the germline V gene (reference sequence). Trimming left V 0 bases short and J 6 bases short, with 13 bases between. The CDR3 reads CASSLALALGNEQFF. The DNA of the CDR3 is TGTGCCAGCAGCTTGGCTTTAGCGTTGGGCAATGAGCAGTTCTTC.

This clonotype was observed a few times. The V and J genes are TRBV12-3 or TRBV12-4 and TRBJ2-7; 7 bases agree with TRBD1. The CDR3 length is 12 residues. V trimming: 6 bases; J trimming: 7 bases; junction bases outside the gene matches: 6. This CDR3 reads CASRSDREEQYF. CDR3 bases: TGTGCCAGCAGGAGTGACAGGGAAGAGCAGTACTTC.

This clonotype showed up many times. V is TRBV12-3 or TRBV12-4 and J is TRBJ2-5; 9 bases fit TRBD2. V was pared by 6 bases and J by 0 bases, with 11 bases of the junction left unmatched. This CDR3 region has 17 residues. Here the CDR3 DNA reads TGTGCCAGCAGCCCCGGGAGGGCTAGCGGGAACCAAGAGACCCAGTACTTC. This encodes CASSPGRASGNQETQYF.

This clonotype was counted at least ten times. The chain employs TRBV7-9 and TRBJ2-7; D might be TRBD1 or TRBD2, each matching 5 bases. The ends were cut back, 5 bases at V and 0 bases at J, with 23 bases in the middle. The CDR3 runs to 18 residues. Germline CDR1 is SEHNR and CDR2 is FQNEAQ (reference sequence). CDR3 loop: CASSPGKYGRAISYEQYF. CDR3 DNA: TGTGCCAGCAGCCCGGGGAAGTATGGCAGGGCCATCTCCTACGAGCAGTACTTC.

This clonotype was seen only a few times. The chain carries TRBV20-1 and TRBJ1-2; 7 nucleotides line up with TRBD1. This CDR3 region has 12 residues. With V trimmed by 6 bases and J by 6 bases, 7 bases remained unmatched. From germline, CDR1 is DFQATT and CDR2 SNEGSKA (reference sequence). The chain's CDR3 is CSAGRGLNGYTF. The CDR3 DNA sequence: TGCAGTGCCGGAAGGGGGCTGAATGGCTACACCTTC.

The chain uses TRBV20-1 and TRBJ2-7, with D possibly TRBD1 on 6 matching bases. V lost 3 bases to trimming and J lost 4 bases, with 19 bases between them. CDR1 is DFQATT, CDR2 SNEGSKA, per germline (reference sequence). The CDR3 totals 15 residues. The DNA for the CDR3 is TGCAGTGCTAGTTTTGGTCCCGGCAGGGGTTACGAGCAGTACTTC. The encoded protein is CSASFGPGRGYEQYF.

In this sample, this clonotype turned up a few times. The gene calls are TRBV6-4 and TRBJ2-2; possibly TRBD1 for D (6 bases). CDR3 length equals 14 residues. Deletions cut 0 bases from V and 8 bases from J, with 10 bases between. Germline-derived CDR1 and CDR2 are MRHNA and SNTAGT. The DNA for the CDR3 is TGTGCCAGCAGTGACTCCCTGGGACAAGGGGAGCTGTTTTTT. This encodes CASSDSLGQGELFF.

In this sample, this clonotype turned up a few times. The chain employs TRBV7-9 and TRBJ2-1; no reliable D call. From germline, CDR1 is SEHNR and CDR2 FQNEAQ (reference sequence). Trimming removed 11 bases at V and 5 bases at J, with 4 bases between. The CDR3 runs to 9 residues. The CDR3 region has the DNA TGTGCCGTCGACAATGAGCAGTTCTTC. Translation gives CAVDNEQFF.

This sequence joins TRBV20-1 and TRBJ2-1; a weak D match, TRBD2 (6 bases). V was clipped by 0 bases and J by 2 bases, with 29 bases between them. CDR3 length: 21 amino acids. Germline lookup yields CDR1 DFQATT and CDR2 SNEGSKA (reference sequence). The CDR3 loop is CSARDPLSRGGGNRAYNEQFF. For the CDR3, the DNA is TGCAGTGCTAGAGACCCCCTTTCGAGGGGAGGCGGTAATCGGGCCTACAATGAGCAGTTCTTC.

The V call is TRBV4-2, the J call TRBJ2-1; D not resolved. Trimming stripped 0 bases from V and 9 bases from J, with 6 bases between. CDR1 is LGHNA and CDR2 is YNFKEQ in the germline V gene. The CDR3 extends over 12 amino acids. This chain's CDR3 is CASSQEGSEQFF. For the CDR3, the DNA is TGTGCCAGCAGCCAAGAGGGCTCTGAGCAGTTCTTC.

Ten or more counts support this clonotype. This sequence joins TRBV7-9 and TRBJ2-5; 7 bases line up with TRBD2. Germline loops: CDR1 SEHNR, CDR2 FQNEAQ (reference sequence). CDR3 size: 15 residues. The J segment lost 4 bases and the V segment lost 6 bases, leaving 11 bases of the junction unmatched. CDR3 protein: CASRAHGLVGETQYF. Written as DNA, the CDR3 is TGTGCCAGCAGGGCACACGGACTAGTAGGAGAGACCCAGTACTTC.

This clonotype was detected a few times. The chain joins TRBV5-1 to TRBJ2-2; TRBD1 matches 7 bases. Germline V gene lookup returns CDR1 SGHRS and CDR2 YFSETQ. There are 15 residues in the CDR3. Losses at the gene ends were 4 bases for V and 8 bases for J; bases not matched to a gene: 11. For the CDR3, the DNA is TGCGCCAGCAGCACTGCATGGACAGGAGGAGGGGAGCTGTTTTTT. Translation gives CASSTAWTGGGELFF.

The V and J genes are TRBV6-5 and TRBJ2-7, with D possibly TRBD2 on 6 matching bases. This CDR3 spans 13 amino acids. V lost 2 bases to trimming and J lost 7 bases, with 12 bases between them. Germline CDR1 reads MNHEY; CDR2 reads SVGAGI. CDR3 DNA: TGTGCCAGCAGTTACGGTAGCGGAGGGGAGCAGTACTTC. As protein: CASSYGSGGEQYF.